The entry below describes one T cell receptor beta chain. Its antigen is undetermined. Researchers ran the PCR with 60 Vbeta and 13 Jbeta primers. The protocol was immunoSEQ multiplex PCR, while the TCRdb copy is restricted to in-frame clones and leaves out a portion. The table shows under 200,000 clones, with roughly 80% occurring only once. J gave up 2 bases and V 7 bases, and 6 bases lay outside the gene matches. The germline CDR1 and CDR2 sequences are SNHLY and FYNNEI. The CDR3 length is 14 residues. The data belong to a study of cytomegalovirus exposure and HLA in healthy donors. General study findings and limits: The study assumed roughly uniform donor sequencing depth for presence/absence analyses. The authors enumerated roughly 180 TCR beta chains as linked to cytomegalovirus. Prior analysis indicated that the majority of TCR beta V segments exhibited productivity approximately 87% or approximately 30% of the time. The authors reported that TCR beta sequences could predict HLA-A and HLA-B alleles. These predictions were accurate for most subjects in the first cohort.

The receptor was derived from a man in his fifties or sixties in good health and CMV-seronegative. Sequences were obtained from PBMCs. J is TRBJ1-2 and V is TRBV2, with TRBD1 matching 8 bases. CDR3 loop: CASTQGVLNYGYTF. In nucleotides, the CDR3 is TGTGCCAGCACACAGGGGGTCTTGAACTATGGCTACACCTTC.